This passage covers 25 T cell receptor beta chains from one sample sequenced in a study of shared clonotypes between healthy human individuals. Using immunoSEQ multiplex PCR, the repertoire was profiled, and TCRdb retains in-frame clones only, with some absent. The sample has about 1.5 million clones, approximately 98% seen once. Sequenced input: naive CD4+ T cells sorted from blood. Noted subset: CD45RA+ positively selected. The source of these receptors is a man under 40 in good health.

The table lists this clone with a count of one. The chain employs TRBV27 and TRBJ2-7, with 11 bases matching TRBD1. V shed 3 bases and J 5 bases; nucleotides not matched to a gene: 3. Germline CDR1 reads MNHEY; CDR2 reads SMNVEV (reference sequence). This CDR3 is 14 amino acids long. For the CDR3, the DNA is TGTGCCAGCAGTTTGGGACAGGGGGTAGACGAGCAGTACTTC. This translates into CASSLGQGVDEQYF.

The V gene is TRBV27, the J gene TRBJ2-7; D may be TRBD1 (5 bases). CDR1 is MNHEY and CDR2 is SMNVEV in the germline V gene (reference sequence). The CDR3 has 15 residues. V was clipped by 2 bases and J by 3 bases, with 14 bases between them. CDR3 sequence (DNA): TGTGCCAGCAGTTTAAAGGGGCCACCCTTCTACGAGCAGTACTTC. Amino acid sequence: CASSLKGPPFYEQYF.

To note about this clone: Other DNA sequences in the same sample also yield this CDR3. The chain is built from TRBV18 and TRBJ1-5; D is perhaps TRBD1 (5 bases). Germline V CDR1 and CDR2: KGHSH, LQKENI. V lost 2 bases, J lost 4 bases, and 12 bases lay in between. The CDR3 has 15 amino acids. The CDR3 region has the DNA TGTGCCAGCTCACCAAGGGACCGATTAAATCAGCCCCAGCATTTT. Protein sequence: CASSPRDRLNQPQHF. The whole variable domain, filled in from reference TRBV18 and TRBJ1-5, reads NAGVMQNPRHLVRRRGQEARLRCSPMKGHSHVYWYRQLPEEGLKFMVYLQKENIIDESGMPKERFSAEFPKEGPSILRIQQVVRGDSAAYFCASSPRDRLNQPQHFGDGTRLSIL.

With regard to this clone: Germline and junction disagree at one end, which may indicate a read error. This sequence joins TRBV7-9 and TRBJ2-7; D unclear. Germline-derived CDR1 and CDR2 are SEHNR and FQNEAQ (reference sequence). The CDR3 is 9 residues long. The CDR3 here is CASSYVSRF. The CDR3 DNA sequence: TGTGCCAGCAGCTACGTGTCCCGGTTC.

This chain connects TRBV25-1 to TRBJ2-1; 13 bases match TRBD2. V lost 3 bases, J lost 7 bases, and 3 bases stayed unmatched. CDR3 size: 15 residues. Germline lookup yields CDR1 MGHDK and CDR2 SYGVNS. CDR3 DNA sequence: TGTGCCAGCAGTGAGCCGGGACTAGCGGGGAATGAGCAGTTCTTC. This translates into CASSEPGLAGNEQFF.

In this sample, this clone turned up once. This rearrangement joins TRBV6-1 to TRBJ1-5, with D perhaps TRBD1 (6 bases). V lost 6 bases and J lost 4, with 16 bases in between. This CDR3 is 15 amino acids long. Germline V gene data show CDR1 as MNHNS and CDR2 as SASEGT. CDR3 sequence reads: CASSLQGITNQPQHF. The DNA for the CDR3 is TGTGCCAGCAGCTTACAGGGTATTACGAATCAGCCCCAGCATTTT.

The chain has TRBV5-1 and TRBJ2-3, with 7 bases aligning to TRBD1. CDR3 length equals 14 residues. Trimming cost V 4 bases and J 4 bases; bases outside gene matches: 6. Germline V lookup: CDR1 SGHRS, CDR2 YFSETQ. CDR3 residues: CASSQDRLPDTQYF. In DNA, the CDR3 is TGCGCCAGCAGCCAGGACAGGCTCCCAGATACGCAGTATTTT. Together with reference TRBV5-1 and TRBJ2-3, the CDR3 gives the full variable domain: KAGVTQTPRYLIKTRGQQVTLSCSPISGHRSVSWYQQTPGQGLQFLFEYFSETQRNKGNFPGRFSGRQFSNSRSEMNVSTLELGDSALYLCASSQDRLPDTQYFGPGTRLTVL.

This chain connects TRBV28 to TRBJ1-2; maybe TRBD1 (5 bases). This CDR3 region has 14 residues. V lost 5 bases and J 2 bases, leaving 12 bases between the germline ends. Germline loops: CDR1 MDHEN, CDR2 SYDVKM. The CDR3 nucleotides are TGTGCCAGCAGTCTGGCGGACACCAACTATGGCTACACCTTC. This codes for CASSLADTNYGYTF.

The V gene is TRBV7-9, the J gene TRBJ1-2, with TRBD1 matching over 8 bases. With V trimmed by 11 bases and J by 4 bases, 15 bases remained unmatched. CDR1 and CDR2 (germline): SEHNR, FQNEAQ (reference sequence). The CDR3 is 15 amino acids. This CDR3 reads CAGSEVGTGPYGYTF. The CDR3 coding sequence is TGTGCCGGCTCAGAGGTTGGGACAGGACCCTATGGCTACACCTTC.

This chain joins TRBV5-4 and TRBJ2-3, with D hard to call. This CDR3 comprises 16 residues. Germline loops: CDR1 SGHNT, CDR2 YYREEE (reference sequence). Trimming removed 0 bases at V and 2 bases at J, with 13 bases between. The CDR3, as DNA: TGTGCCAGCAGCTTGGCCTTTGGCGGAGCCACAGATACGCAGTATTTT. Translating it yields CASSLAFGGATDTQYF.

The CDR3 bases are TGTGCCAGCAGCGGGACAGGGGCTTTCGTGAACACCGGGGAGCTGTTTTTT. Translating it yields CASSGTGAFVNTGELFF. This chain connects TRBV2 to TRBJ2-2; 10 bases align to TRBD1. Losses at the gene ends were 6 bases for V and 1 base for J; bases not matched to a gene: 8. This CDR3 region has 17 residues. Germline-derived CDR1 and CDR2 are SNHLY and FYNNEI.

The chain employs TRBV7-2 and TRBJ2-2, with D possibly matching TRBD2 (6 bases). V lost 5 bases and J 5 bases, leaving 12 bases between the germline ends. Germline CDR1 SGHTA, CDR2 FQGNSA. This CDR3 is 14 amino acids long. The CDR3 sequence is CASSRIRETGELFF. CDR3 DNA sequence: TGTGCCAGCAGCCGCATCCGGGAGACCGGGGAGCTGTTTTTT.

The DNA for the CDR3 is TGCGCCAGCAGCTTGGAGGGAATCGACACTGAAGCTTTCTTT. It yields the protein CASSLEGIDTEAFF. The chain employs TRBV5-1 and TRBJ1-1; D call uncertain. Per germline, CDR1 SGHRS and CDR2 YFSETQ. CDR3 length: 14 residues. Trimming pared 0 bases from V and 3 bases from J, leaving 9 bases between.

The chain joins TRBV11-2 to TRBJ2-3; 10 nucleotides align to TRBD2. The CDR3 sequence is 17 residues long. V was clipped by 2 bases and J by 1 base; unmatched bases: 6. Germline CDR1 reads SGHAT; CDR2 reads FQNNGV. CDR3 loop: CASSLIPGTSGTDTQYF. CDR3 bases: TGTGCCAGCAGCTTAATCCCCGGGACTAGCGGCACAGATACGCAGTATTTT.

This clone is a singleton in its sample. The chain has TRBV7-6 and TRBJ2-2; D may be TRBD1 (6 bases). The CDR3 is made up of 16 amino acids. The V gene lost 5 bases and the J gene lost 5 bases, with 18 bases spanning the gap. CDR1 SGHVS and CDR2 FNYEAQ come from the germline V gene. DNA for the CDR3: TGTGCCAGCAGCCTAATCCCGGGACATTCGACCGGGGAGCTGTTTTTT. Amino acids: CASSLIPGHSTGELFF.

This clone showed up just once. The chain employs TRBV9 and TRBJ2-3; 9 nucleotides match TRBD2. The V gene's germline CDR1 is SGDLS and CDR2 YYNGEE. The CDR3 is 17 amino acids. J gave up 4 bases and V 0 bases, and 9 bases lay outside the gene matches. The CDR3 region has the DNA TGTGCCAGCAGCGTAGAGACGGGACTAGCTTCCGCAGATACGCAGTATTTT. Its protein product is CASSVETGLASADTQYF.

The CDR3 protein is CASSLSGAAYNEQFF. The CDR3 nucleotides read TGTGCCAGCAGCTTAAGTGGGGCGGCCTACAATGAGCAGTTCTTC. The V and J genes are TRBV7-6 and TRBJ2-1, with D tentatively TRBD1 (5 bases). The V and J ends lost 2 bases and 2 bases respectively, with 10 bases between them. Germline-derived CDR1 and CDR2 are SGHVS and FNYEAQ. This CDR3 contains 15 residues.

The chain couples TRBV5-5 to TRBJ2-1; 7 bases line up with TRBD1. This CDR3 is built from 16 residues. The germline CDR1 and CDR2 sequences are SGHKS and YYEKEE (reference sequence). The junction had 14 bases not matched to a gene; V was cut back by 4 bases and J by 7 bases. The CDR3 coding sequence is TGTGCCAGCAGCACCGCAGGGGGTACAAGTCGGAATGAGCAGTTCTTC. Translating gives CASSTAGGTSRNEQFF.

The chain joins TRBV5-4 to TRBJ2-5; TRBD2 aligns across 7 bases. The V gene end was trimmed by 4 bases and the J gene end by 9 bases; junction bases not matched to a gene: 12. CDR1 and CDR2 (germline): SGHNT, YYREEE (reference sequence). The CDR3 runs 14 residues. The CDR3 reads CASSQGGQTLAQYF. The CDR3 region has the DNA TGTGCCAGCAGCCAGGGAGGGCAGACTTTGGCCCAGTACTTC. Supplemented by reference TRBV5-4 and TRBJ2-5, the full variable domain reads ETGVTQSPTHLIKTRGQQVTLRCSSQSGHNTVSWYQQALGQGPQFIFQYYREEENGRGNFPPRFSGLQFPNYSSELNVNALELDDSALYLCASSQGGQTLAQYFGPGTRLLVL.

The V call is TRBV10-3, the J call TRBJ2-1; 9 bases are a match to TRBD2. Germline lookup yields CDR1 ENHRY and CDR2 SYGVKD. This CDR3 has 16 residues. J lost 3 bases, V lost 7 bases, and 10 bases had no gene match. The CDR3 spells CAIKGSGSSYYNEQFF. CDR3 nucleotides: TGTGCCATCAAGGGTAGCGGGAGCTCCTACTACAATGAGCAGTTCTTC.

The V gene is TRBV9, the J gene TRBJ2-3, with D possibly matching TRBD2 (5 bases). V was clipped by 2 bases and J by 6 bases, with 13 bases between them. The CDR3 loop spans 14 amino acids. The germline V gene encodes CDR1 SGDLS and CDR2 YYNGEE. The CDR3 here is CASSVRLLEDTQYF. The CDR3 DNA sequence: TGTGCCAGCAGCGTTCGACTACTGGAGGATACGCAGTATTTT.

The chain is built from TRBV6-6 and TRBJ1-5; no firm D call. The V end was cut by 2 bases, the J end by 5 bases, with 13 bases between. This CDR3 has 15 amino acids. CDR1 is MNHNY and CDR2 is SVGAGI in the germline V gene (reference sequence). CDR3 in amino acids: CASSYGPLRDQPQHF. The CDR3 DNA reads as TGTGCCAGCAGTTACGGCCCCCTCCGTGATCAGCCCCAGCATTTT.

Comments on this clone: This CDR3 is also generated by other DNA sequences in the sample. The chain links TRBV27 to TRBJ2-7; D not certain. CDR1 and CDR2 from the germline V gene are MNHEY and SMNVEV (reference sequence). The V end lost 4 bases, the J end lost 4 bases, and 5 bases lay between the germline ends. The CDR3 consists of 11 residues. CDR3 nucleotides: TGTGCCAGCAGTTCTCAATACGAGCAGTACTTC. Its translation: CASSSQYEQYF.

The rearrangement links TRBV28 to TRBJ2-1, with a possible D match to TRBD1 (6 bases). Germline assignment: CDR1 MDHEN and CDR2 SYDVKM. The CDR3 is 17 residues long. V was pared by 1 base and J by 4 bases, with 17 bases between. CDR3 nucleotide sequence: TGTGCCAGCAGTTTATACTCCGGACAGCAATTTTACAATGAGCAGTTCTTC. This sequence encodes CASSLYSGQQFYNEQFF. Based on the CDR3 plus reference TRBV28 and TRBJ2-1, the full variable domain is DVKVTQSSRYLVKRTGEKVFLECVQDMDHENMFWYRQDPGLGLRLIYFSYDVKMKEKGDIPEGYSVSREKKERFSLILESASTNQTSMYLCASSLYSGQQFYNEQFFGPGTRLTVL.

This chain links TRBV19 with TRBJ2-6; perhaps TRBD1 as D (6 bases). This CDR3 has 16 residues. Trimming removed 4 bases at V and 1 base at J, with 11 bases between. Germline loops: CDR1 LNHDA, CDR2 SQIVND (reference sequence). CDR3 DNA sequence: TGTGCCAGTAGTAAAGTAGGGGGTTCTGGGGCCAACGTCCTGACTTTC. This translates into CASSKVGGSGANVLTF.